This T cell receptor (beta chain) was documented in a study of Ad26.COV2.S vaccination and SARS-CoV-2 variants. At the level of the study: The study gave Ad26.COV2.S intramuscularly, once or twice 56 days apart.

Using immunoSEQ multiplex PCR, the repertoire was profiled, and TCRdb retains in-frame clones only, with some absent. The data show a few hundred thousand clones, about 92% seen once. This CDR3 has 15 amino acids. CDR1 MDHEN and CDR2 SYDVKM come from the germline V gene. V shed 7 bases and J shed 2 bases, with 18 bases lying between them. This sample's treatment: roughly 18 received Ad26.COV2.S at low or high dose, single or two shots; about 5 received placebo; per-sample allocation not given. Sampling occurred on day 63 after the first vaccine or placebo injection. The specimen comprised peripheral blood, sampled in a trial of Ad26.COV2.S vaccine versus placebo. This sequence was found in a person between 18 and 59 years old who received the Ad26.COV2.S COVID-19 vaccine or a placebo. The chain has TRBV28 and TRBJ2-7; D is undetermined. The CDR3 loop is CASTTRWVGTYEQYF. CDR3 coding DNA: TGTGCCAGCACCACCCGTTGGGTGGGGACCTACGAGCAGTACTTC.